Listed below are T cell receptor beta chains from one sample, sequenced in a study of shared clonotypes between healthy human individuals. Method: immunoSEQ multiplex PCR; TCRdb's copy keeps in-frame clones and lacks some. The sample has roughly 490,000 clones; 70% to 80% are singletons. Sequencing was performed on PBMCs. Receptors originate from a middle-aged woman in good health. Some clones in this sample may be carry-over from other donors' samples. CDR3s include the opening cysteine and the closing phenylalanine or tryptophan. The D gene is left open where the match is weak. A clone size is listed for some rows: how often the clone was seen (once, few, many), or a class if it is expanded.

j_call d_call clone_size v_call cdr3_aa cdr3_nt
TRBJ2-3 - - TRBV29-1 CSVGPSTDTQYF TGCAGCGTGGGGCCGAGCACAGATACGCAGTATTTT
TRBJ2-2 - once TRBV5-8 CASSLARAIYTGELFF TGTGCCAGCAGCTTAGCGCGGGCCATTTACACCGGGGAGCTGTTTTTT
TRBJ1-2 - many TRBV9 CASSVGSYYGYTF TGTGCCAGCAGCGTAGGGTCCTACTATGGCTACACCTTC
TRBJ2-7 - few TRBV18 CASSPGRTLDEQYF TGTGCCAGCTCACCGGGACGGACCCTAGACGAGCAGTACTTC
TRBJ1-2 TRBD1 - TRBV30 CASPTGTGTLSYGYTF TGTGCCAGCCCGACCGGGACAGGGACCCTGAGCTATGGCTACACCTTC
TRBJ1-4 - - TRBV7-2 CASSPAAANEKLFF TGTGCCAGCAGCCCGGCGGCAGCTAATGAAAAACTGTTTTTT
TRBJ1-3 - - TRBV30 CAWSVSGNTIYF TGTGCCTGGAGTGTGTCGGGAAACACCATATATTTT
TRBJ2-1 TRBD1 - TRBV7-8 CASSRDREYEQFF TGTGCCAGCAGCAGGGACAGGGAGTATGAGCAGTTCTTC
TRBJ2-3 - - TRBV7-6 CASSLSIGSDTQYF TGTGCCAGCAGCCTCTCCATCGGGTCAGATACGCAGTATTTT
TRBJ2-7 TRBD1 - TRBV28 CASSSPGQGLGEQYF TGTGCCAGCAGTTCCCCGGGACAGGGGTTGGGAGAGCAGTACTTC
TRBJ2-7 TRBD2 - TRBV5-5 CASSLGLAGLYEQYF TGTGCCAGCAGCTTGGGACTAGCGGGACTCTACGAGCAGTACTTC
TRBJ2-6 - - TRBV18 CASSPPGPGANVLTF TGTGCCAGCTCACCACCAGGACCTGGGGCCAACGTCCTGACTTTC
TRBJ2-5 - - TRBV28 CASSSPFRETQYF TGTGCCAGCAGTTCCCCCTTCCGGGAGACCCAGTACTTC
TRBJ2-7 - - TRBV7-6 CASSLLAGQSSYEQYF TGTGCCAGCAGCCTGTTAGCGGGACAGAGCTCCTACGAGCAGTACTTC
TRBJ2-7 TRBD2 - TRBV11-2 CASSLSGATYEQYF TGTGCCAGCAGCTTAAGCGGGGCCACCTACGAGCAGTACTTC
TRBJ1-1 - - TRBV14 CASSPYNGGVFSASF TGTGCCAGCAGCCCATACAACGGGGGAGTCTTTTCGGCTTCCTTT
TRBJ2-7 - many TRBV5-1 CASSLGAGTEQYF TGCGCCAGCAGCTTGGGGGCGGGAACCGAGCAGTACTTC
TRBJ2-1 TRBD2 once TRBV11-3 CASSLVRLAGVVDLSNEQFF TGTGCCAGCAGCTTAGTACGGCTAGCGGGAGTTGTAGATCTCTCGAATGAGCAGTTCTTC
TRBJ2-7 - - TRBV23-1 CASSPTQGALAYEQYF TGCGCCAGCAGTCCAACTCAAGGGGCTCTTGCTTACGAGCAGTACTTC
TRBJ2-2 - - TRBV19 CASSMTGGTGELFF TGTGCCAGTAGTATGACAGGCGGGACCGGGGAGCTGTTTTTT
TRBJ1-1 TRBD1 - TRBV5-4 CASSLEGARGTEAFF TGTGCCAGCAGCTTGGAGGGGGCCCGGGGCACTGAAGCTTTCTTT
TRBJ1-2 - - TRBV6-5 CASSREANYGYTF TGTGCCAGCAGCAGAGAAGCTAACTATGGCTACACCTTC
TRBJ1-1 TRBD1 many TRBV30 CAWSVGQGTEAFF TGTGCCTGGAGTGTAGGACAGGGGACTGAAGCTTTCTTT
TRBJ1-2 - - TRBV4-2 CASSQDGRPGRGYTF TGTGCCAGCAGCCAAGATGGAAGGCCGGGACGGGGCTACACCTTC
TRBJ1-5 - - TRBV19 CASSLGGGGGGPQHF TGTGCCAGTAGTCTGGGAGGCGGCGGTGGAGGGCCCCAGCATTTT
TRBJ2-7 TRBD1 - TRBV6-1 CATNGWGQGPHEQYF TGTGCCACAAACGGGTGGGGACAGGGGCCTCACGAGCAGTACTTC
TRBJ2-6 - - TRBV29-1 CSVSQTGSSGANVLTF TGCAGCGTTAGTCAGACAGGTAGCTCTGGGGCCAACGTCCTGACTTTC
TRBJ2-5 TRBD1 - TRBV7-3 CASSLRGQGWEQETQYF TGTGCCAGCAGCTTACGCGGACAGGGGTGGGAGCAAGAGACCCAGTACTTC
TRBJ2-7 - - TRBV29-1 CSARITYEQYF TGCAGCGCCCGGATTACCTACGAGCAGTACTTC
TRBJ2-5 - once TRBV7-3 CASSPYGDLGETQYF TGTGCCAGCAGCCCCTACGGCGATTTGGGGGAGACCCAGTACTTC
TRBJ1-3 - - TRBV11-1 CASSATISGNTIYF TGTGCCAGCAGCGCCACGATCTCTGGAAACACCATATATTTT
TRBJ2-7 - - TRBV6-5 CASRPGLNYEQYF TGTGCCAGCAGGCCAGGACTGAACTACGAGCAGTACTTC
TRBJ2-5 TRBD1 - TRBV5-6 CASSWTGRETQYF TGTGCCAGCAGCTGGACAGGGAGAGAGACCCAGTACTTC
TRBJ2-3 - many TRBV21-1 CASSKAGARTGIFTDTQYF TGTGCCAGCAGCAAAGCAGGGGCCCGGACAGGGATATTCACAGATACGCAGTATTTT
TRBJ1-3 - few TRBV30 CAWDPGQPNLNTIYF TGTGCCTGGGACCCGGGACAACCAAACCTAAACACCATATATTTT
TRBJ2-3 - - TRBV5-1 CASSLLGTDTQYF TGCGCCAGCAGCTTGTTGGGAACAGATACGCAGTATTTT
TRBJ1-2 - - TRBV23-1 CASSGAGDYGYTF TGCGCCAGCAGTGGGGCAGGGGATTATGGCTACACCTTC
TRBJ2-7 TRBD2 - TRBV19 CASSRQGLGLAGTEQYF TGTGCCAGTAGTCGACAGGGCCTGGGACTAGCGGGGACCGAGCAGTACTTC
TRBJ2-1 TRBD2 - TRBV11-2 CASSLVREGRGEQFF TGTGCCAGCAGCTTAGTCCGGGAGGGCCGGGGTGAGCAGTTCTTC